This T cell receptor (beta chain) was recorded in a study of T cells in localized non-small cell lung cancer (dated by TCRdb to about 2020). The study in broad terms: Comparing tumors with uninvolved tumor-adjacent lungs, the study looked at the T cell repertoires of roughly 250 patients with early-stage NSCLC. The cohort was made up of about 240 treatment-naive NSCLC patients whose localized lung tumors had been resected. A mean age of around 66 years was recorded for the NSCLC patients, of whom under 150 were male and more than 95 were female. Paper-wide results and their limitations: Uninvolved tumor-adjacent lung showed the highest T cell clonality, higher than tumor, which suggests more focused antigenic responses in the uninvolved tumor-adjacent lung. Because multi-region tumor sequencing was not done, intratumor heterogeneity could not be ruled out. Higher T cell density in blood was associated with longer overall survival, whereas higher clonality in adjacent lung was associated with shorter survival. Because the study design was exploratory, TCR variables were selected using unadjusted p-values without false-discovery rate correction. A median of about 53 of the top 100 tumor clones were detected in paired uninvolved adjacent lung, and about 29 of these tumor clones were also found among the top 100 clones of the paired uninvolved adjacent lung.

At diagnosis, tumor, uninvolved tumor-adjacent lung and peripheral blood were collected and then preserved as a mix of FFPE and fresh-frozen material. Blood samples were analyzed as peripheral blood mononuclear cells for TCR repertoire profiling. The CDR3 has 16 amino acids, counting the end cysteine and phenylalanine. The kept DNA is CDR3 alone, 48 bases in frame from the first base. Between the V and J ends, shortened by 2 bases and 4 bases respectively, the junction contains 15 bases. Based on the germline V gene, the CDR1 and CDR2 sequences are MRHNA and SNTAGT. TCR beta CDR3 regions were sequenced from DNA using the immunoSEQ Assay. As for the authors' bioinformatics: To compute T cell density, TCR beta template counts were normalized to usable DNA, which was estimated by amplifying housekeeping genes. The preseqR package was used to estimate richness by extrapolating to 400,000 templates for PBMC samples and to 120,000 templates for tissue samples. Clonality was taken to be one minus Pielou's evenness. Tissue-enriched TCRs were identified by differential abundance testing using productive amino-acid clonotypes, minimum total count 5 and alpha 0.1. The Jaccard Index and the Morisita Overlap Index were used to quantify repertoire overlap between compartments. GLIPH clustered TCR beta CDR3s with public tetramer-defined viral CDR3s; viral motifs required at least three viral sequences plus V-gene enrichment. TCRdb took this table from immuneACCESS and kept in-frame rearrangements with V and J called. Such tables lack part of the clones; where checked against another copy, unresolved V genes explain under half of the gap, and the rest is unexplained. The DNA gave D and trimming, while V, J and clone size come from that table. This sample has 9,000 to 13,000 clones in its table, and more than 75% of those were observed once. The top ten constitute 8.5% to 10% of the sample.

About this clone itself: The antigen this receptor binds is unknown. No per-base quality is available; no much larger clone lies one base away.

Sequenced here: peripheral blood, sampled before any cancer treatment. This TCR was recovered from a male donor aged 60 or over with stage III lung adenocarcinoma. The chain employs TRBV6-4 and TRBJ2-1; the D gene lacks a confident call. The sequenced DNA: TGTGCCAGCAGTGACATGTCAAAAACCTCTTACAATGAGCAGTTCTTC. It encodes CASSDMSKTSYNEQFF.